What follows are 21 T cell receptor beta chains derived from one specimen sequenced in a study of long-term antiretroviral therapy in people with HIV (dated by TCRdb to the early 2020s). The immunoSEQ hsTCRB v3.0 assay was used at survey level resolution for TRB variable region sequencing. Not all clones reach the TCRdb copy of this immuneACCESS table, which keeps in-frame sequences only. Checked studies attribute under half of the gap to unresolved V genes and leave the rest unexplained. A total of fewer than 25,000 clones appear in this sample, about three quarters of them only once. About 14% of the sample belongs to the ten largest clones. Sequencing used unsorted PBMCs, obtained 2.9 years after starting antiretroviral therapy. All receptors derive from a young woman with HIV.

J is TRBJ2-2 and V is TRBV30; D is unclear. V shed 2 bases and J shed 4 bases, with 17 bases lying between them. This CDR3 comprises 16 residues. Germline loops: CDR1 GTSNPN, CDR2 SVGIG (reference sequence). CDR3 DNA sequence: TGTGCCTGGAGTTCCCCCCAGGCAACGGGCACCGGGGAGCTGTTTTTT. Amino acids: CAWSSPQATGTGELFF.

The chain employs TRBV6-1 and TRBJ2-3; D remains unclear. Germline CDR1 reads MNHNS; CDR2 reads SASEGT. The CDR3 covers 16 residues. V was cut by 1 base and J by 7 bases, with 18 bases left in between. CDR3 sequence (DNA): TGTGCCAGCAGTGAAGTACGGCAGGAAGTGGAATATACGCAGTATTTT. Its protein product is CASSEVRQEVEYTQYF.

This chain uses TRBV14 with TRBJ1-2; D unresolved. Germline CDR1 SGHDN, CDR2 FVKESK. V dropped 5 bases and J dropped 5 bases, with 12 bases sitting between them. This CDR3 is built from 13 residues. The CDR3 bases are TGTGCCAGCAGCAATGGAATCCGGTATGGCTACACCTTC. Residues: CASSNGIRYGYTF. The full variable domain, in which reference TRBV14 and TRBJ1-2 provide the parts outside the CDR3, is EAGVTQFPSHSVIEKGQTVTLRCDPISGHDNLYWYRRVMGKEIKFLLHFVKESKQDESGMPNNRFLAERTGGTYSTLKVQPAELEDSGVYFCASSNGIRYGYTFGSGTRLTVV.

The chain is built from TRBV11-2 and TRBJ2-3; TRBD2 is a possible D gene (5 bases). The CDR3 runs 15 residues. V was cut by 3 bases and J by 0 bases, with 10 bases left in between. Looked up from germline, CDR1 is SGHAT and CDR2 is FQNNGV. This CDR3 is CASSLDSASTDTQYF. Written as DNA, the CDR3 is TGTGCCAGCAGCTTGGACTCGGCTAGCACAGATACGCAGTATTTT.

The chain uses TRBV5-5 and TRBJ2-7; D gene unclear. The ends were cut back, 4 bases at V and 3 bases at J, with 17 bases in the middle. Germline V gene lookup returns CDR1 SGHKS and CDR2 YYEKEE (reference sequence). The CDR3 is 15 amino acids. This chain's CDR3 is CASSPGPDVGYEQYV. The CDR3 region has the DNA TGTGCCAGCAGCCCGGGCCCGGATGTCGGCTACGAGCAGTACGTC.

The V gene is TRBV10-2, the J gene TRBJ2-7; 12 bases fit TRBD2. J was trimmed by 1 base and V by 9 bases; bases with no gene match: 4. Germline V CDR1 and CDR2: WSHSY, SAAADI. This CDR3 is built from 14 residues. The CDR3 nucleotides read TGCGCCAGTGGCCTAGCGGGGGGGTCCTACGAGCAGTACTTC. Encoded protein: CASGLAGGSYEQYF.

The chain is built from TRBV6-1 and TRBJ1-3, with a possible D match to TRBD1 (5 bases). The CDR3 covers 17 residues. CDR1 MNHNS and CDR2 SASEGT come from the germline V gene. Trimming removed 3 bases from V and 0 bases from J, with 15 bases in between. The CDR3 here is CASSDRGGWDSGNTIYF. Here the CDR3 DNA reads TGTGCCAGCAGTGATCGGGGCGGATGGGACTCTGGAAACACCATATATTTT.

The gene calls are TRBV5-1 and TRBJ2-7, with 7 nucleotides matching TRBD2. The CDR3 has 14 amino acids. The V gene's germline CDR1 is SGHRS and CDR2 YFSETQ. V was clipped by 5 bases and J by 0 bases; unmatched bases: 5. This chain's CDR3 is CASRPGRVSYEQYF. The CDR3 bases are TGCGCCAGCAGACCGGGGAGGGTCTCCTACGAGCAGTACTTC.

This clone is a singleton in its sample. This chain links TRBV5-6 with TRBJ1-5, with 10 nucleotides matching TRBD1. Germline V gives CDR1 SGHDT, CDR2 YYEEEE. The CDR3 runs 17 residues. J gave up 6 bases and V 4 bases, and 13 bases lay outside the gene matches. CDR3 in amino acids: CASSLRGTGAPRQPQHF. As DNA, the CDR3 is TGTGCCAGCAGCCTGCGCGGGACAGGGGCCCCCCGTCAGCCCCAGCATTTT.

The chain joins TRBV7-2 to TRBJ2-7; a possible D gene is TRBD1 (6 bases). Trimming removed 4 bases at V and 2 bases at J, with 24 bases between. The CDR3 has 18 residues. Germline values: CDR1 SGHTA, CDR2 FQGNSA. CDR3 DNA: TGTGCCAGCAGCTACTTAAAATCGTGGGGGCCTGACACCTACGAGCAGTACGTC. Encoded protein: CASSYLKSWGPDTYEQYV.

The chain is built from TRBV6-5 and TRBJ2-7; tentatively, D is TRBD1 or TRBD2 (5 bases each). The V end lost 4 bases, the J end lost 4 bases, and 20 bases lay between the germline ends. Germline assignment: CDR1 MNHEY and CDR2 SVGAGI. CDR3 length equals 16 residues. The chain's CDR3 is CASSSPTGQGRYEQYF. CDR3 nucleotide sequence: TGTGCCAGCAGTTCCCCCACGGGGCAGGGTAGGTACGAGCAGTACTTC.

The chain uses TRBV5-1 and TRBJ2-3; D is ambiguous. Per the germline V gene, CDR1 is SGHRS and CDR2 is YFSETQ. V lost 3 bases and J 0 bases, leaving 14 bases between the germline ends. This CDR3 region has 16 residues. The CDR3 sequence is CASSSDTRGSTDTQYF. CDR3 bases: TGCGCCAGCAGCTCTGACACCCGAGGCAGCACAGATACGCAGTATTTT.

The V and J genes are TRBV29-1 and TRBJ1-2; 7 positions agree with TRBD1. CDR1 is SQVTM, CDR2 ANQGSEA, per germline. The V and J ends lost 5 bases and 7 bases, in that order; junction bases with no gene match: 10. The CDR3 runs to 13 residues. CDR3 loop: CSVSSGTVGGYTF. DNA of the CDR3: TGCAGCGTTTCGTCAGGGACAGTCGGTGGCTACACCTTC.

The J gene is TRBJ2-2, the V gene TRBV6-5; D is perhaps TRBD1 (5 bases). Germline CDR1 MNHEY, CDR2 SVGAGI. The CDR3 length is 15 residues. V dropped 6 bases and J dropped 1 base, with 12 bases sitting between them. For the CDR3, the DNA is TGTGCCAGCAGGCAAGTTGACAGGAACACCGGGGAGCTGTTTTTT. The encoded protein is CASRQVDRNTGELFF.

The count of this clone is one. This rearrangement joins TRBV18 to TRBJ2-3; D might be TRBD1 or TRBD2, each matching 5 bases. The length of the CDR3 is 14 residues. From germline, CDR1 is KGHSH and CDR2 LQKENI. V shed 10 bases and J shed 2 bases, with 16 bases lying between them. CDR3 nucleotide sequence: TGTGCCACCGCCGGGATCGGGGCCACAGATACGCAGTATTTT. It is translated as CATAGIGATDTQYF.

This chain connects TRBV29-1 to TRBJ2-1; tentative D call: TRBD2 (6 bases). The length of the CDR3 is 12 residues. The germline CDR1 and CDR2 sequences are SQVTM and ANQGSEA. V lost 5 bases to trimming and J lost 8 bases, with 13 bases between them. CDR3 loop: CSVTSLVHEQFF. CDR3 coding DNA: TGCAGCGTTACTAGCCTCGTCCATGAGCAGTTCTTC.

The chain joins TRBV5-1 to TRBJ2-1; tentatively, D is TRBD1 or TRBD2 (6 bases each). Germline assignment: CDR1 SGHRS and CDR2 YFSETQ. The CDR3 consists of 15 residues. V was shortened by 6 bases and J by 4 bases, with 17 bases between the two germline ends. CDR3 amino acids: CASKPPGGGYNEQFF. The CDR3 coding sequence is TGCGCCAGCAAGCCCCCCGGGGGCGGTTACAATGAGCAGTTCTTC.

This clone occurred once. V and J are TRBV7-6 and TRBJ2-5; a weak D match, TRBD1 (6 bases). The length of the CDR3 is 17 residues. V was shortened by 2 bases and J by 3 bases, with 19 bases between the two germline ends. CDR1 and CDR2 from the germline V gene are SGHVS and FNYEAQ. The DNA for the CDR3 is TGTGCCAGCAGCTTATTTTCAGGACAGAAGGGAAAAGAGACCCAGTACTTC. Translation gives CASSLFSGQKGKETQYF.

The J gene is TRBJ1-4, the V gene TRBV10-2; D not certain. CDR1 and CDR2 from the germline V gene are WSHSY and SAAADI. The CDR3 loop spans 14 amino acids. V lost 8 bases to trimming and J lost 0 bases, with 10 bases between them. The CDR3 bases are TGCGCCAGCGCCAGCTCAGCAACTAATGAAAAACTGTTTTTT. It is translated as CASASSATNEKLFF.

This clone has just one count. DNA for the CDR3: TGTGCCAGCAGCAAAAGAGGGGGTACCGATGGCTACACCTTC. Residues: CASSKRGGTDGYTF. This chain uses TRBV7-8 with TRBJ1-2, with D possibly matching TRBD1 (6 bases). This CDR3 is built from 14 residues. Germline-derived CDR1 and CDR2 are SGHVS and FQNEAQ. V gave up 5 bases and J gave up 6 bases, with 16 bases separating them.

The DNA of the CDR3 is TGTGCCAGCAGCTTATTCGGCGGACCTAATGAAAAACTGTTTTTT. This translates into CASSLFGGPNEKLFF. The chain employs TRBV7-2 and TRBJ1-4; D unresolved. Trimming stripped 2 bases from V and 3 bases from J, with 10 bases between. Germline V gene sequence: CDR1 SGHTA, CDR2 FQGNSA. The CDR3 is 15 residues long.